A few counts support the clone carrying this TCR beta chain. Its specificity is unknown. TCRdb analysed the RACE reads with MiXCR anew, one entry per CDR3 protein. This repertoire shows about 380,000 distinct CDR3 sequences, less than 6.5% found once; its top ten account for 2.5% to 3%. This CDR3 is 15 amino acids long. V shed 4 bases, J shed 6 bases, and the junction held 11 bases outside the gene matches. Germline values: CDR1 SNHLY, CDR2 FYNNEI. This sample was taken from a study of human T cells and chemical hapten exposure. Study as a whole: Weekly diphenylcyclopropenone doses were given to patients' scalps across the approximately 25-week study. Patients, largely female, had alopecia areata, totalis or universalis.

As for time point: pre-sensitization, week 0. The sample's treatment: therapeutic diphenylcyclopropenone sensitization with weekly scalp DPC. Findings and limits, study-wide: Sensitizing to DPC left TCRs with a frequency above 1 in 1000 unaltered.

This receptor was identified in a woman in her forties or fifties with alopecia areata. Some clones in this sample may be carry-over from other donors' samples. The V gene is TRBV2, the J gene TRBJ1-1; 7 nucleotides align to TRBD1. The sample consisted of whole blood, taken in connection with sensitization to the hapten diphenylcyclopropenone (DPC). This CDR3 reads CASSAGRDRSPEAFF. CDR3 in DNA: TGTGCCAGCAGTGCTGGCCGGGACAGATCCCCTGAAGCTTTCTTT.